The rows below give T cell receptor beta chains drawn from one sample of a study of radiotherapy plus CTLA-4 blockade in lung cancer. Measured with immunoSEQ multiplex PCR; TCRdb has only the in-frame clones, and not every one. The data contain approximately 40,000 clones, just over 85% of them singletons. The sequencing here drew on peripheral blood, taken from a patient treated with radiotherapy plus ipilimumab. All receptors derive from a human donor with non-small cell lung cancer whose response to radiotherapy plus ipilimumab could not be evaluated. CDR3s include the opening cysteine and the closing phenylalanine or tryptophan. The D gene is left open where the match is weak. Some rows have no size entry. The others give once, few or many, or a class for an expanded clone.

CDR3 protein	CDR3 DNA	J gene	V gene	clone size	D gene
CASRVGGGGQYF	TGTGCCAGCAGAGTGGGGGGAGGGGGGCAGTACTTC	TRBJ2-7	TRBV7-2	-	-
CASSPGGGDQHF	TGTGCCAGTAGTCCCGGGGGTGGGGACCAGCATTTT	TRBJ1-5	TRBV19	-	-
CASSPQLAGMADTQYF	TGTGCCAGCAGCCCACAACTAGCGGGGATGGCAGATACGCAGTATTTT	TRBJ2-3	TRBV11-1	-	TRBD2
CASSRSTANTGELFF	TGTGCCAGCAGTCGATCGACAGCGAACACCGGGGAGCTGTTTTTT	TRBJ2-2	TRBV6-5	once	-
CASSPTGGMATGELFF	TGTGCCAGCAGCCCCACAGGGGGTATGGCCACCGGGGAGCTGTTTTTT	TRBJ2-2	TRBV27	-	TRBD1
CASSMWQMNTEAFF	TGTGCCAGTAGTATGTGGCAGATGAACACTGAAGCTTTCTTT	TRBJ1-1	TRBV19	-	-
CASSQAGTVLGGQYF	TGCGCCAGCAGCCAAGCCGGGACAGTCCTTGGTGGGCAGTACTTC	TRBJ2-7	TRBV4-1	-	TRBD1
CASSPNRGTTGELFF	TGTGCCAGCAGCCCCAACAGGGGTACCACCGGGGAGCTGTTTTTT	TRBJ2-2	TRBV2	-	TRBD1
CASTISSDRSNYGYTF	TGTGCCAGCACAATTTCTTCGGACAGAAGCAACTATGGCTACACCTTC	TRBJ1-2	TRBV28	-	-
CASSRGQDDTGELFF	TGCGCCAGCAGCCGGGGACAGGATGACACCGGGGAGCTGTTTTTT	TRBJ2-2	TRBV4-1	-	TRBD1
CASSLSKSTDTQYF	TGTGCCAGTAGCCTGAGTAAGAGCACAGATACGCAGTATTTT	TRBJ2-3	TRBV19	-	-
CASARGRGYGYTF	TGTGCCAGCGCCCGGGGGAGGGGCTATGGCTACACCTTC	TRBJ1-2	TRBV27	-	-
CASSLSRRRGISDTQYF	TGTGCCAGCAGCTTAAGCCGGCGACGCGGGATTAGCGATACGCAGTATTTT	TRBJ2-3	TRBV7-6	-	-
CASSIIGLMNTEAFF	TGTGCCAGTAGTATAATCGGACTGATGAACACTGAAGCTTTCTTT	TRBJ1-1	TRBV19	-	-
CASSLPRAGAAEAFF	TGTGCCAGTAGTCTCCCAAGGGCAGGGGCCGCTGAAGCTTTCTTT	TRBJ1-1	TRBV19	-	-
CASSLLGQGDEQFF	TGCGCCAGCAGCTTGTTGGGACAGGGGGATGAGCAGTTCTTC	TRBJ2-1	TRBV5-1	-	TRBD1
CASWDRGSRAVQQFF	TGTGCCAGCTGGGACAGGGGGTCGCGAGCGGTTCAGCAGTTCTTC	TRBJ2-1	TRBV6-5	-	TRBD1
CASSSLVRNTEAFF	TGTGCCAGCAGTTCTCTTGTGCGAAACACTGAAGCTTTCTTT	TRBJ1-1	TRBV27	-	-